The rows below give T cell receptor beta chains drawn from one sample of a study of cytomegalovirus exposure and HLA in healthy donors. The protocol was immunoSEQ multiplex PCR, while the TCRdb copy is restricted to in-frame clones and leaves out a portion. Here the sample spans about 69,000 clones, over 95% being singletons. Sequencing used PBMCs. The receptors here all came from a woman between 18 and 29 years old in good health and CMV-seropositive. Each CDR3 is given with its conserved first and last residue. Each record gives: V gene, CDR3 length, D gene, J gene, clone size, CDR3 DNA, CDR3 protein. The D gene is left open where the match is weak. Expanded clones are given a class, and other clones once, few, many or no size at all.

>TRBV6-5|14|-|TRBJ1-1|-
TGTGCCAGCAGTTTACAGGGCATGAACACTGAAGCTTTCTTT
CASSLQGMNTEAFF
>TRBV7-9|18|TRBD2|TRBJ2-2|-
TGTGCCAGCAGCTTAAGGCGGGGGATAGCGGGATTCACCGGGGAGCTGTTTTTT
CASSLRRGIAGFTGELFF
>TRBV28|11|-|TRBJ2-7|-
TGTGCCAGCAGCCAGTCAATGGAGCAGTACTTC
CASSQSMEQYF
>TRBV6-5|14|TRBD2|TRBJ2-7|-
TGTGCCAGCAGAAGACTAGCGGCTGCCTACGAGCAGTACTTC
CASRRLAAAYEQYF
>TRBV28|15|-|TRBJ2-6|-
TGTGCCAGCAGTAAGAGGTTCTCTGGGGCCAACGTCCTGACTTTC
CASSKRFSGANVLTF
>TRBV21-1|19|-|TRBJ1-3|-
TGTGCCAGCAGCAAACGACCGACAGGGGGCGTTTCGAGTGGAAACACCATATATTTT
CASSKRPTGGVSSGNTIYF
>TRBV5-1|14|-|TRBJ1-3|-
TGCGCCAGCAGTCTGGTGGGGCCTGGAAACACCATATATTTT
CASSLVGPGNTIYF
>TRBV4-1|15|-|TRBJ2-2|-
TGCGCCAGCAGCCTTGGGACTCCTCGCACCGGGGAGCTGTTTTTT
CASSLGTPRTGELFF
>TRBV9|19|-|TRBJ2-1|once
TGTGCCAGCAGCGTATCGACGTTTGGCGGGCTCAACGTCTACAATGAGCAGTTCTTC
CASSVSTFGGLNVYNEQFF
>TRBV7-3|14|TRBD1|TRBJ2-5|-
TGTGCCAGCAGCGTGACAGGGGGCCAAGAGACCCAGTACTTC
CASSVTGGQETQYF
>TRBV15|15|TRBD2|TRBJ2-7|-
TGTGCCACCAGCAGAGCGCCTAGCGGGAGGAGTGAGCAGTACTTC
CATSRAPSGRSEQYF
>TRBV7-2|12|-|TRBJ2-3|-
TGTGCCAGCAGCTTTAACACAGATACGCAGTATTTT
CASSFNTDTQYF
>TRBV29-1|14|-|TRBJ1-3|-
TGCAGCGTTGAAGACATCTACTCTGGAAACACCATATATTTT
CSVEDIYSGNTIYF
>TRBV6-6|15|TRBD2|TRBJ2-7|-
TGTGCCAGCAGTTACTCGGGACTAGCGGGATACGAGCAGTACTTC
CASSYSGLAGYEQYF
>TRBV11-2|18|-|TRBJ2-1|-
TGTGCCAGCAGCTTAGGAGGCGCGGGAGAGGGACACCACAATGAGCAGTTCTTC
CASSLGGAGEGHHNEQFF
>TRBV30|13|-|TRBJ2-1|-
TGTGCCTGGAGTGTACGGCGGGCTGGTGAGCAGTTCTTC
CAWSVRRAGEQFF
>TRBV6-5|15|-|TRBJ2-7|-
TGTGCCAGCAGTTACTCCTCCGCAAGCACCTACGAGCAGTACTTC
CASSYSSASTYEQYF
>TRBV27|15|TRBD1|TRBJ2-5|-
TGTGCCAGCGGGGCGGACAGGGGGCTTGGGGAGACCCAGTACTTC
CASGADRGLGETQYF
>TRBV27|14|TRBD2|TRBJ2-1|-
TGTGCCAGCTGCCCCGGGGCGGGGGACAATGAGCAGTTCTTC
CASCPGAGDNEQFF
>TRBV27|16|TRBD2|TRBJ2-1|-
TGTGCCAGCAGCCAATCTCCCGGGACTATAGGGAATGAGCAGTTCTTC
CASSQSPGTIGNEQFF
>TRBV19|14|TRBD2|TRBJ2-7|-
TGTGCCAGTAGTATCGGGGGAGGGACCTACGAGCAGTACTTC
CASSIGGGTYEQYF
>TRBV28|16|-|TRBJ2-3|-
TGTGCCAGCAGTTTTGGGGGGGGCGGGGCCACAGATACGCAGTATTTT
CASSFGGGGATDTQYF
>TRBV2|14|TRBD1|TRBJ2-7|-
TGTGCCAGCAGTCGGGACAGGGCGTTCGGGGAGCAGTACTTC
CASSRDRAFGEQYF
>TRBV28|15|-|TRBJ2-3|-
TGTGCCAGCAGAACCTTGAGGGGGAGGGCAGATACGCAGTATTTT
CASRTLRGRADTQYF
>TRBV5-5|15|-|TRBJ2-7|-
TGTGCCAGCAGCTTGGAACAGGAGTTCTACTACGAGCAGTACTTC
CASSLEQEFYYEQYF
>TRBV4-1|19|TRBD1|TRBJ1-2|-
TGCGCCAGCAGCCATTATACCACGAGGACAGGGAGTGGACTGGATGGCTACACCTTC
CASSHYTTRTGSGLDGYTF
>TRBV5-4|17|TRBD2|TRBJ2-7|-
TGTGCCAGCAGCTTGGCCCAACTAGCGGGAGTTGGCGACGAGCAGTACTTC
CASSLAQLAGVGDEQYF
>TRBV21-1|12|-|TRBJ2-7|once
TGTGCTAGTGACGGACTCTCCTACGAGCAGTACTTC
CASDGLSYEQYF
>TRBV19|15|TRBD1|TRBJ2-1|-
TGTGCCAGTAGTCCGGACAGGAGCTCCTACAATGAGCAGTTCTTC
CASSPDRSSYNEQFF
>TRBV5-1|13|TRBD1|TRBJ2-7|-
TGCGCCAGCAGCGAACAGGGGGCTTACGAGCAGTACTTC
CASSEQGAYEQYF
>TRBV7-8|17|TRBD1|TRBJ2-5|-
TGTGCCAGCAGCTCGATGACAGGGGGCGGCCTCGGGGAGACCCAGTACTTC
CASSSMTGGGLGETQYF
>TRBV11-3|19|TRBD2|TRBJ2-3|-
TGTGCCAGCAGCTTAACCCTGATTGGGAAGCGGGAGGAGGAAGATACGCAGTATTTT
CASSLTLIGKREEEDTQYF
>TRBV7-9|16|TRBD1|TRBJ1-2|-
TGTGCCAGCAGCTTTGAAACCGGGACAGCCATACTTGGCTACACCTTC
CASSFETGTAILGYTF
>TRBV29-1|12|TRBD1|TRBJ2-3|-
TGCAGCGTTGGACAGGGTGGAGATACGCAGTATTTT
CSVGQGGDTQYF
>TRBV11-3|18|TRBD2|TRBJ2-1|-
TGTGCCAGCAGCTCGACTAGAATCGGCGGGAGCACTCGCAATGAGCAGTTCTTC
CASSSTRIGGSTRNEQFF
>TRBV7-2|14|-|TRBJ2-3|-
TGTGCCAGCAGCTTGGAAGCGGGCACAGATACGCAGTATTTT
CASSLEAGTDTQYF
>TRBV5-4|14|TRBD1|TRBJ2-7|-
TGTGCCAGCAGCAGGGGACAGGGAACCTACGAGCAGTACTTC
CASSRGQGTYEQYF
>TRBV2|13|TRBD2|TRBJ2-5|-
TGTGCCAGCAGGAGCGGGAGAGCAGAGACCCAGTACTTC
CASRSGRAETQYF
>TRBV2|15|TRBD1|TRBJ2-1|-
TGTGCCAGCAGTGAGCAGGGGGACACCTACAATGAGCAGTTCTTC
CASSEQGDTYNEQFF
>TRBV18|14|-|TRBJ2-5|-
TGTGCCAGCTCACCGAGAGAGTCCAAAGAGACCCAGTACTTC
CASSPRESKETQYF
>TRBV11-3|15|-|TRBJ2-1|-
TGTGCCAGCAGCTTACTAGCGAGCTCCTACAATGAGCAGTTCTTC
CASSLLASSYNEQFF
>TRBV7-2|15|-|TRBJ2-7|-
TGTGCCAGCAGCTTAGGGGGACACCAGTCCTACGAGCAGTACTTC
CASSLGGHQSYEQYF
>TRBV28|15|TRBD2|TRBJ2-3|few
TGTGCCAGCAGGCCAGCGGGAGGGAGCACAGATACGCAGTATTTT
CASRPAGGSTDTQYF
>TRBV5-1|16|TRBD2|TRBJ2-1|-
TGCGCCAGCTGGGCGGGACTAGCGGGAGGGTTTGTTGAGCAGTTCTTC
CASWAGLAGGFVEQFF
>TRBV5-6|16|-|TRBJ1-2|-
TGTGCCAGCAGCACCGCTGGGCGCATTCACAGGGATGGCTACACCTTC
CASSTAGRIHRDGYTF
>TRBV7-9|16|-|TRBJ1-5|-
TGTGCCAGCAGCTCCAATGAGGACTATAGCAATCAGCCCCAGCATTTT
CASSSNEDYSNQPQHF
>TRBV6-5|14|-|TRBJ1-1|-
TGTGCCAGCAGTTACGTCTCAGGGAACACTGAAGCTTTCTTT
CASSYVSGNTEAFF
>TRBV5-1|15|-|TRBJ2-2|-
TGCGCCAGCAGCGGCTTACACCCGAACACCGGGGAGCTGTTTTTT
CASSGLHPNTGELFF
>TRBV28|16|-|TRBJ1-2|-
TGTGCCAGCAGGGGAAGAGCCGCTGACAGCGCCTATGGCTACACCTTC
CASRGRAADSAYGYTF
>TRBV5-1|14|-|TRBJ2-5|-
TGCGCCAGCAGCTTGGGCGGGCGTAAAGAGACCCAGTACTTC
CASSLGGRKETQYF
>TRBV9|15|TRBD2|TRBJ2-7|-
TGTGCCAGCAGCGTAGATGGTAGCGGGAGCTACGAGCAGTACTTC
CASSVDGSGSYEQYF
>TRBV7-6|16|TRBD1|TRBJ2-7|few
TGTGCCAGCAGCTTAGCTCCAGGGACAGGGAGCTACGAGCAGTACTTC
CASSLAPGTGSYEQYF
>TRBV14|13|TRBD2|TRBJ2-7|once
TGTGCCAGCAGCCGACAACTAGCGGACGAGCAGTACTTC
CASSRQLADEQYF